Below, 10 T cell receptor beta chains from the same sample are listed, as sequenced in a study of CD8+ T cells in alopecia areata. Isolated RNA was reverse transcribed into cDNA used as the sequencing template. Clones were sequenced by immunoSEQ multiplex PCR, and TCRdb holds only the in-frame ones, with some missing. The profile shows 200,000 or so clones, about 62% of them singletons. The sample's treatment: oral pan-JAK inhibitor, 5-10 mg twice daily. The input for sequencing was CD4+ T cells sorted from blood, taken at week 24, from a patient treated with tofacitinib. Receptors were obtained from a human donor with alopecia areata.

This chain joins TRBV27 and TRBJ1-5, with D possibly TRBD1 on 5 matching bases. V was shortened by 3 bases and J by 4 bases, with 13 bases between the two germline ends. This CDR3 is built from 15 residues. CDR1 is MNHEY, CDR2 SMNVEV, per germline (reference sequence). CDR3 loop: CASSFKSAGNQPQHF. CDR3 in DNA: TGTGCCAGCAGTTTCAAATCGGCAGGGAATCAGCCCCAGCATTTT.

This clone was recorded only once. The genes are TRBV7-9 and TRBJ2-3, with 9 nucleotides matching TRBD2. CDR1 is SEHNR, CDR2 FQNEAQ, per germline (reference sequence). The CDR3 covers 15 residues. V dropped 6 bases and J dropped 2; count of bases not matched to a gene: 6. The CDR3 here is CASRVSGSTTDTQYF. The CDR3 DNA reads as TGTGCCAGCAGGGTTAGCGGGAGCACCACAGATACGCAGTATTTT.

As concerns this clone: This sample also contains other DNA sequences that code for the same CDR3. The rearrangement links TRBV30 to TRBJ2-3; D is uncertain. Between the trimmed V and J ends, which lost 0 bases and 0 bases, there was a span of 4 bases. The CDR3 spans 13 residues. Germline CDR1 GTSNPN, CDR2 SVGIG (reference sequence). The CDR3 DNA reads TGTGCCTGGAGTGTGAGAAGCACAGATACGCAGTATTTT. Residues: CAWSVRSTDTQYF.

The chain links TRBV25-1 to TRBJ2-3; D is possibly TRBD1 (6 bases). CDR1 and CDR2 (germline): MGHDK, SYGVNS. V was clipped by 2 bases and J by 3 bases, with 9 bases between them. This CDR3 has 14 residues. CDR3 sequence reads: CASSEMRGTDTQYF. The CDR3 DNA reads TGTGCCAGCAGTGAAATGAGGGGGACAGATACGCAGTATTTT.

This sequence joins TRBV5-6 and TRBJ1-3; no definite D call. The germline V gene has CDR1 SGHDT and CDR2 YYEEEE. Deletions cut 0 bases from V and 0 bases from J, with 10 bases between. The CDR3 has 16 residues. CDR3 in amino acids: CASSLVAGASGNTIYF. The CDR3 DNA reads TGTGCCAGCAGCTTGGTCGCGGGCGCCTCTGGAAACACCATATATTTT.

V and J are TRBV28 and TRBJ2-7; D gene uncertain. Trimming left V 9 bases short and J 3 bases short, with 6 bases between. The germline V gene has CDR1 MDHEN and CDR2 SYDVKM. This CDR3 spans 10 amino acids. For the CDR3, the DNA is TGTGCCAGGTGGGGCTACGAGCAGTACTTC. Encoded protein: CARWGYEQYF.

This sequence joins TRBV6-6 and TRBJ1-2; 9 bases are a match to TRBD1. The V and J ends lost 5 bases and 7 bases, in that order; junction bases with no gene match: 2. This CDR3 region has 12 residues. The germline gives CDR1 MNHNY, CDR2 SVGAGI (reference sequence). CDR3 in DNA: TGTGCCAGCAGTACGGACAGGGGTGGCTACACCTTC. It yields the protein CASSTDRGGYTF.

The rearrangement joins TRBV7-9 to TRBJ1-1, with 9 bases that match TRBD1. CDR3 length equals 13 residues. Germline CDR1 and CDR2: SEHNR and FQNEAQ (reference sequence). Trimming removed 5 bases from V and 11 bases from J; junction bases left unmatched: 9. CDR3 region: CASSVRDRDVAFF. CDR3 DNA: TGTGCCAGCAGCGTCCGGGACAGGGACGTCGCTTTCTTT.

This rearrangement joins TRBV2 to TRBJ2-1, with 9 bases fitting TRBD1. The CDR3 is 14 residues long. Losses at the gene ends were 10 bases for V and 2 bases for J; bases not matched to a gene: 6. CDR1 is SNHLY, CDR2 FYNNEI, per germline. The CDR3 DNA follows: TGTGCCACCTCCCGGGACAGGGCCTACAATGAGCAGTTCTTC. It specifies CATSRDRAYNEQFF.

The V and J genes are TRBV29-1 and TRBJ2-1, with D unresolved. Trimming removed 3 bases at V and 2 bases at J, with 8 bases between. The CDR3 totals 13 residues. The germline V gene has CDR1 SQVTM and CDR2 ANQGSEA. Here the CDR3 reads CSVDGPTYNEQFF. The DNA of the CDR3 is TGCAGCGTTGACGGTCCAACCTACAATGAGCAGTTCTTC.